One sample yielded the 19 T cell receptor beta chains listed below, sequenced in a study of blood T cell repertoires in COVID-19 (TCRdb year 2020). The library was built by means of the immunoSEQ multiplex PCR assay. In TCRdb, the immuneACCESS table is reduced to in-frame sequences with V and J assigned. These tables do not hold every clone; where another copy was compared, an unresolved V gene accounts for under half, and the others remain unexplained. A total of approximately 350,000 clones appear in this sample, about 90% of them only once. Around 3% of the sample belongs to the ten largest clones. The sample taken for sequencing was PBMCs or T cells enriched from blood (not recorded which). These receptors all stem from a young woman who had recovered from COVID-19.

The chain links TRBV27 to TRBJ2-7; D might be TRBD2 (6 bases). Trimming left V 7 bases short and J 0 bases short, with 16 bases between. From germline, CDR1 is MNHEY and CDR2 SMNVEV (reference sequence). The CDR3 sequence is 15 residues long. CDR3 sequence: CASTSYSGRSYEQYF. The CDR3 region has the DNA TGTGCCAGCACAAGCTATAGCGGCCGCTCCTACGAGCAGTACTTC.

The V and J genes are TRBV4-1 and TRBJ1-2, with a possible D match to TRBD1 (6 bases). Trimming cost V 1 base and J 4 bases, with 22 bases left between them. The germline V gene encodes CDR1 MGHRA and CDR2 YSYEKL. The CDR3 contains 18 residues. CDR3 residues: CASSQGLRQRRGGYGYTF. The CDR3 nucleotides read TGCGCCAGCAGCCAAGGACTTAGGCAGAGACGAGGGGGCTATGGCTACACCTTC.

This clone appeared once. V usage is TRBV11-2 and J usage is TRBJ2-7, with no clear D. The CDR3 runs 14 residues. V shed 0 bases and J shed 2 bases, with 8 bases lying between them. Germline CDR1 and CDR2: SGHAT and FQNNGV. CDR3 sequence reads: CASSLEYSTYEQYF. The CDR3 DNA reads as TGTGCCAGCAGCTTAGAGTACTCGACCTACGAGCAGTACTTC.

J is TRBJ2-3 and V is TRBV5-8; 7 bases are a match to TRBD2. The CDR3 is 15 amino acids. Germline lookup yields CDR1 SGHTS and CDR2 YDEGEE. V lost 2 bases and J lost 1; bases outside the gene matches: 4. This CDR3 is CASSFSAGGTDTQYF. Written as DNA, the CDR3 is TGTGCCAGCAGCTTTTCGGCGGGGGGCACAGATACGCAGTATTTT.

The chain uses TRBV14 and TRBJ1-2; D gene uncertain. This CDR3 is built from 14 residues. The germline V and J ends were trimmed by 4 bases and 9 bases, with 18 bases remaining between them. The germline V gene encodes CDR1 SGHDN and CDR2 FVKESK. As DNA, the CDR3 is TGTGCCAGCAGCCGATTGGAGTCCAGTTGGCGCTACACCTTC. The encoded protein is CASSRLESSWRYTF.

This clone showed up just a few times. The chain employs TRBV27 and TRBJ2-7; 8 nucleotides match TRBD1. The germline V gene has CDR1 MNHEY and CDR2 SMNVEV (reference sequence). V gave up 5 bases and J gave up 6 bases; unmatched junction bases: 0. The CDR3 runs 11 residues. The CDR3 region has the DNA TGTGCCAGCAGTGACAGGGGCGAGCAGTACTTC. Translating gives CASSDRGEQYF.

The chain combines TRBV6-2 or TRBV6-3 with TRBJ1-4; TRBD1 aligns across 8 bases. CDR1 and CDR2 from the germline V gene are MNHEY and SVGEGT. There are 17 residues in the CDR3. J gave up 8 bases and V 4 bases, and 15 bases lay outside the gene matches. The CDR3 DNA reads TGTGCCAGCAGTTCCCTATATCAACAGGGGGAAGGGGAAAAACTGTTTTTT. Translating gives CASSSLYQQGEGEKLFF.

This clone has only one observation. The CDR3 nucleotides read TGTGCCAGCAGTAAATACGGACTAGTTGACGCAGATACGCAGTATTTT. Translating gives CASSKYGLVDADTQYF. The V gene is TRBV6-4, the J gene TRBJ2-3; 7 bases map to TRBD2. The germline CDR1 and CDR2 sequences are MRHNA and SNTAGT. Trimming took 5 bases from V and 4 from J; bases not matched to a gene: 12. This CDR3 spans 16 amino acids.

V and J are TRBV4-1 and TRBJ1-2; D gene unclear. Germline V gene lookup returns CDR1 MGHRA and CDR2 YSYEKL. The ends were cut back, 1 base at V and 7 bases at J, with 13 bases in the middle. There are 14 residues in the CDR3. This chain's CDR3 is CASSQVRVSSGYTF. DNA for the CDR3: TGCGCCAGCAGCCAAGTGCGGGTATCAAGTGGCTACACCTTC.

J is TRBJ1-2 and V is TRBV7-6; the D gene is possibly TRBD1 (5 bases). Per germline, CDR1 SGHVS and CDR2 FNYEAQ. The V and J ends lost 1 base and 4 bases respectively, with 13 bases between them. The CDR3 sequence is 15 residues long. CDR3 amino acids: CASSLVHRRAYGYTF. CDR3 DNA sequence: TGTGCCAGCAGCTTAGTTCACAGGAGGGCCTATGGCTACACCTTC.

This sequence joins TRBV19 and TRBJ2-4; tentative D call: TRBD1 (6 bases). Germline CDR1 is LNHDA and CDR2 is SQIVND (reference sequence). The V gene lost 6 bases and the J gene lost 12 bases, with 18 bases spanning the gap. The CDR3 has 13 amino acids. In DNA, the CDR3 is TGTGCCAGTAGCCCTCGACCTCAGGGGCCTCAGTACTTC. This sequence encodes CASSPRPQGPQYF. Using reference TRBV19 and TRBJ2-4 for the parts outside the CDR3, the full variable domain is DGGITQSPKYLFRKEGQNVTLSCEQNLNHDAMYWYRQDPGQGLRLIYYSQIVNDFQKGDIAEGYSVSREKKESFPLTVTSAQKNPTAFYLCASSPRPQGPQYFGAGTRLSVL.

The chain combines TRBV24-1 with TRBJ2-1; 7 nucleotides line up with TRBD2. Germline assignment: CDR1 KGHDR and CDR2 SFDVKD. With 0 bases clipped from V and 6 bases from J, the junction kept 7 bases outside the gene matches. The CDR3 contains 16 residues. CDR3 DNA sequence: TGTGCCACCAGTGATTTGCAGTTTGGCGGGAGCAATGAGCAGTTCTTC. Its translation: CATSDLQFGGSNEQFF.

Only one count was recorded for this clone. The rearrangement links TRBV9 to TRBJ2-2; 13 bases are shared with TRBD2. J was trimmed by 4 bases and V by 0 bases; bases with no gene match: 12. CDR3 length: 20 amino acids. In germline, CDR1 is SGDLS, CDR2 YYNGEE. The DNA of the CDR3 is TGTGCCAGCAGCGTAGTCGAGACTAGCGGGGGGCCGCGGGTCACCGGGGAGCTGTTTTTT. Its translation: CASSVVETSGGPRVTGELFF.

This chain connects TRBV6-5 to TRBJ1-4; 7 nucleotides line up with TRBD1. Germline CDR1 MNHEY, CDR2 SVGAGI. The CDR3 extends over 15 amino acids. The junction had 11 bases not matched to a gene; V was cut back by 6 bases and J by 7 bases. CDR3 sequence (DNA): TGTGCCAGCAGAGGGTCCCAGGGGGTCTCTGAAAAACTGTTTTTT. Protein: CASRGSQGVSEKLFF.

The V and J genes are TRBV7-9 and TRBJ2-7, with D possibly matching TRBD2 (6 bases). The CDR3 totals 15 residues. Trimming took off 5 bases at V and 4 bases at J, with 18 bases between the two ends. CDR1 SEHNR and CDR2 FQNEAQ come from the germline V gene (reference sequence). The CDR3 coding sequence is TGTGCCAGCAGCCCGATACGGGAGTCTAAGTACGAGCAGTACTTC. Translating it yields CASSPIRESKYEQYF.

The V call is TRBV13, the J call TRBJ2-3, with 8 positions matching TRBD2. Germline V gene data show CDR1 as PRHDT and CDR2 as FYEKMQ (reference sequence). Trimming at V came to 5 bases and at J to 4 bases, leaving 11 bases not matched to a gene. CDR3 length: 16 amino acids. DNA of the CDR3: TGTGCCAGCAGCCCCCATGGAAGCGGGAGCGCAGATACGCAGTATTTT. Its translation: CASSPHGSGSADTQYF. Full variable domain (missing parts from reference TRBV13 and TRBJ2-3): AAGVIQSPRHLIKEKRETATLKCYPIPRHDTVYWYQQGPGQDPQFLISFYEKMQSDKGSIPDRFSAQQFSDYHSELNMSSLELGDSALYFCASSPHGSGSADTQYFGPGTRLTVL.

The genes are TRBV5-1 and TRBJ2-1, with 10 bases matching TRBD2. Germline CDR1 is SGHRS and CDR2 is YFSETQ. Germline trimming cut 4 bases from V and 5 bases from J; bases unmatched to any gene: 12. The CDR3 contains 17 residues. CDR3 in amino acids: CASSGTLAGVKHNEQFF. Written as DNA, the CDR3 is TGCGCCAGCAGCGGTACTCTAGCGGGAGTTAAGCACAATGAGCAGTTCTTC.

The chain carries TRBV24-1 and TRBJ1-2; 9 nucleotides agree with TRBD1. From germline, CDR1 is KGHDR and CDR2 SFDVKD. The V segment lost 6 bases and the J segment 4 bases; nucleotides outside the gene matches: 5. CDR3 length: 14 residues. CDR3 DNA sequence: TGTGCCACCAGTAACCGGGACAGGGCCTATGGCTACACCTTC. Amino acids: CATSNRDRAYGYTF.

This sequence joins TRBV21-1 and TRBJ1-5; TRBD1, the table's D call, was not compared with the DNA. TRBV21-1 is shown as a pseudogene. The CDR3 contains 15 residues. The DNA of the CDR3 is TGTGCCAGCCCGGACAGGGTCATTCGAAATCAGCCCCAGCATTTT. Translating gives CASPDRVIRNQPQHF.